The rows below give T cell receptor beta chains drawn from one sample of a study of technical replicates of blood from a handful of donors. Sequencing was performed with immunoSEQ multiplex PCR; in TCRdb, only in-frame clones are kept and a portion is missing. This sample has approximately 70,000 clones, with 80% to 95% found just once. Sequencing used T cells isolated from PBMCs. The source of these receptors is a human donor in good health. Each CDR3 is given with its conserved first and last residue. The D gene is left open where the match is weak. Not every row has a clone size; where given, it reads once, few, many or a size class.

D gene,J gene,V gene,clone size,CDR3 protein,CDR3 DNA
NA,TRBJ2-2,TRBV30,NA,CAWDTSGELFF,TGTGCCTGGGATACTAGCGGGGAGCTGTTTTTT
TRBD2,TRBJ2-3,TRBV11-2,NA,CASSFSGVLDTQYF,TGTGCCAGCAGCTTTAGCGGGGTACTTGATACGCAGTATTTT
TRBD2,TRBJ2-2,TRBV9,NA,CASSVWDGLAGDTGELFF,TGTGCCAGCAGCGTTTGGGATGGACTAGCGGGAGACACCGGGGAGCTGTTTTTT
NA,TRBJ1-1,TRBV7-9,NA,CASSPDSRTAFF,TGTGCCAGCAGCCCGGACAGCCGGACAGCTTTCTTT
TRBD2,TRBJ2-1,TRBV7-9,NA,CASSETGTSGGNEQFF,TGTGCCAGCAGCGAAACCGGGACTAGCGGGGGCAATGAGCAGTTCTTC
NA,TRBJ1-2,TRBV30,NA,CAWSSGHVDGYTF,TGTGCCTGGAGTTCAGGGCACGTCGATGGCTACACCTTC
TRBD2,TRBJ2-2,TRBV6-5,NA,CASSYSAGAGTGELFF,TGTGCCAGCAGTTACTCAGCGGGAGCCGGGACCGGGGAGCTGTTTTTT
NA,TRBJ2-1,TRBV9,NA,CASSALALRRDEQFF,TGTGCCAGCAGCGCCCTGGCCCTTCGCAGGGATGAGCAGTTCTTC
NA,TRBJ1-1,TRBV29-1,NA,CSVEQRQINTEAFF,TGCAGCGTTGAACAGCGGCAGATCAACACTGAAGCTTTCTTT
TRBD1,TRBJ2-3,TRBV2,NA,CASSEAGQGEIAQYF,TGTGCCAGCAGTGAAGCAGGACAGGGAGAAATAGCGCAGTATTTT
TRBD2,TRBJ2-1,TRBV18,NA,CASSPRGASGRNEQFF,TGTGCCAGCTCACCACGGGGAGCTAGCGGGAGAAATGAGCAGTTCTTC
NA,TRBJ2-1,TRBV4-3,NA,CASSQDEQSSYNEQFF,TGCGCCAGCAGCCAAGATGAACAGAGCTCCTACAATGAGCAGTTCTTC
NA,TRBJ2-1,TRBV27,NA,CASSLRLGGSYNEQFF,TGTGCCAGCAGTCTAAGGTTAGGCGGGTCGTACAATGAGCAGTTCTTC
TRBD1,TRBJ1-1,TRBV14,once,CASSYRGLGTEAFF,TGTGCCAGCAGCTACAGGGGGCTTGGCACTGAAGCTTTCTTT
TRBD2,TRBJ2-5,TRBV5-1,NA,CASSLTSAETQYF,TGCGCCAGCAGCTTGACTAGCGCGGAGACCCAGTACTTC